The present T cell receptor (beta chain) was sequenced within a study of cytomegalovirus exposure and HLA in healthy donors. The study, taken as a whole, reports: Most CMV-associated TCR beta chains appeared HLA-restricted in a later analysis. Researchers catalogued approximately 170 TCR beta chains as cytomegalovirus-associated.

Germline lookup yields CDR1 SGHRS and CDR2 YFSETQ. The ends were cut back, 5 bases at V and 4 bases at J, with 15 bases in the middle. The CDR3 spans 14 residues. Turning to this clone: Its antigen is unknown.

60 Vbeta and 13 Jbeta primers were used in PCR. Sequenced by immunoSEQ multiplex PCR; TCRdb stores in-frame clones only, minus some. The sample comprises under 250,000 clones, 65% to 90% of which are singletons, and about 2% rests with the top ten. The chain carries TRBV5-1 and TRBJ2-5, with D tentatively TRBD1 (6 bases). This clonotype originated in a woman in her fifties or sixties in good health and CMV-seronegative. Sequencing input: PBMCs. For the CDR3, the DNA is TGCGCCAGCAGTATGGGACACGGCGGAGAGACCCAGTACTTC. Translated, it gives CASSMGHGGETQYF.